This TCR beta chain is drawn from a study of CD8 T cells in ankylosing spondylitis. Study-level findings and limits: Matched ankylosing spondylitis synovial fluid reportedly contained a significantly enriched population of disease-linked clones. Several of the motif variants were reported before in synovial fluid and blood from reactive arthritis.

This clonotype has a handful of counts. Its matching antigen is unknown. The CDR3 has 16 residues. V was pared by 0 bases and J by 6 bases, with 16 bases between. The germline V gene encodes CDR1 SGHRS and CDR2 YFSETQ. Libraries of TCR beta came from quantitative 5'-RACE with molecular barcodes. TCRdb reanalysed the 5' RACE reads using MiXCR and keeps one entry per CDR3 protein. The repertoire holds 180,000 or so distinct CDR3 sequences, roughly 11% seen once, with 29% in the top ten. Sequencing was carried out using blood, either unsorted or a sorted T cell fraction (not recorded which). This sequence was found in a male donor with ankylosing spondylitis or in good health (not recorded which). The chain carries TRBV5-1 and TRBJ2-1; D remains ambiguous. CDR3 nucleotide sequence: TGCGCCAGCAGCTTGGTGCTACCCTCGGTATCCAATGAGCAGTTCTTC. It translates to CASSLVLPSVSNEQFF.